The TCR beta chain described here comes from a study of CD8 T cells in ankylosing spondylitis. Whole-study findings and limits: Reports of some motif variants in reactive arthritis synovial fluid and blood predate this one.

The CDR3 sequence is 12 residues long. The V and J ends lost 8 bases and 8 bases respectively, with 14 bases between them. As concerns this clonotype: Its antigen is as yet unknown.

In TCRdb, the 5' RACE reads were re-called with MiXCR into one record per CDR3 protein. Here the sample spans about 360,000 distinct CDR3 sequences, over 12% being singletons. Sequencing used blood, either unsorted or a sorted T cell fraction (not recorded which). The sequence came from a male donor with ankylosing spondylitis or in good health (not recorded which). J is TRBJ2-3 and V is TRBV12-3 or TRBV12-4, with a tentative D call TRBD2 (6 bases). Written as DNA, the CDR3 is TGTGCCAGCGCTAGCGCTCGCAGTACGCAGTATTTT. This gives the protein CASASARSTQYF.